This T cell receptor beta chain was recovered during a study of human T cells and chemical hapten exposure. Study-wide background: The sensitizing agent was 2% DPC, placed on about 2 cm by about 2 cm of upper inner arm skin. For the approximately 23-week duration of the study, patients were given weekly doses of diphenylcyclopropenone on the scalp.

The sample's time point: patch test 1, 2 weeks after DPC sensitization. Described treatment: therapeutic diphenylcyclopropenone sensitization with weekly scalp DPC. Staff drew blood before applying each patch test. Library preparation tagged each individual cDNA molecule with a unique molecular identifier. TCRdb ran MiXCR on the RACE reads and lists one entry per CDR3 protein. The sample lists approximately 110,000 distinct CDR3 sequences; about 10% were seen once. This clonotype was detected many times. Germline lookup yields CDR1 MNHEY and CDR2 SVGEGT. The V gene lost 6 bases and the J gene lost 1 base, with 4 bases spanning the gap. This CDR3 has 11 residues.

The source was whole blood, collected in connection with sensitization to the hapten diphenylcyclopropenone (DPC). The sequence was collected from a woman aged 40 to 49 with alopecia areata. Some clones in this sample may be carry-over from other donors' samples. V usage is TRBV6-2 or TRBV6-3 and J usage is TRBJ2-7; D is undetermined. The CDR3 sequence: CASRVSYEQYF. CDR3 nucleotides: TGTGCCAGCAGGGTTTCCTACGAGCAGTACTTC.